A selection of T cell receptor beta chains follows, all from one sample in a study of blood T cells in healthy people across ages. MiXCR was run by TCRdb on the 5' RACE reads, yielding one entry per CDR3 protein. The sample includes about 780,000 distinct CDR3 sequences, more than 25% of them seen just once. The data were also submitted as part of a second study, on T cells of mothers and their children.

Material: blood. These receptor sequences come from a boy aged 5-17 years in good health. Each CDR3 is given without its conserved first and last residue. The order of the fields is J gene, V gene, CDR3 protein.

TRBJ2-2 TRBV5-6 ASSAGQGPRTGELF
TRBJ2-7 TRBV7-2 ASSVSWDEQY
TRBJ2-2 TRBV4-3 ASLEEGAESGELF
TRBJ2-5 TRBV12-3/TRBV12-4 ASRWGPRETQY
TRBJ2-2 TRBV5-1 ASSLFGGELF
TRBJ2-7 TRBV6-2/TRBV6-3 ASTPTGVEQY
TRBJ1-2 TRBV21-1 ASSHWTGIGYT
TRBJ1-1 TRBV30 AWSVWGSTEAF
TRBJ2-7 TRBV28 ASNLAGLSSYEQY
TRBJ2-3 TRBV20-1 SGWRDSTDTQY
TRBJ1-5 TRBV19 ASSRQVHQPQH
TRBJ2-1 TRBV27 ASKLYNEQF
TRBJ2-5 TRBV5-1 ASSLGTGAIGETQY
TRBJ1-1 TRBV25-1 ASSADSGTEAF
TRBJ2-5 TRBV5-1 ASSLGGAIETQY
- TRBV13 ASSLAARGHEQY
TRBJ2-5 TRBV7-9 ASSLEGDRLEKETQY
TRBJ2-7 TRBV19 ASSIQTSYEQY
TRBJ2-1 TRBV2 ASSDSVYSSYNEQF
- TRBV10-3 AIGRAGGTEETQY
TRBJ1-2 TRBV12-3/TRBV12-4 ASSLGPGGYT
TRBJ2-7 TRBV4-1 ASSQDAGGDEQY
TRBJ1-1 TRBV18 ASSPTRTLGTEAF
TRBJ1-1 TRBV27 ASSETENTEAF
TRBJ1-2 TRBV20-1 SARDFGNLLNYGYT
TRBJ2-7 TRBV28 ASSRRGQGVGEQY
TRBJ2-5 TRBV7-3 ASSRTGGRSEAQY
TRBJ2-6 TRBV12-3/TRBV12-4 ASTRSGGAPSGANVLT